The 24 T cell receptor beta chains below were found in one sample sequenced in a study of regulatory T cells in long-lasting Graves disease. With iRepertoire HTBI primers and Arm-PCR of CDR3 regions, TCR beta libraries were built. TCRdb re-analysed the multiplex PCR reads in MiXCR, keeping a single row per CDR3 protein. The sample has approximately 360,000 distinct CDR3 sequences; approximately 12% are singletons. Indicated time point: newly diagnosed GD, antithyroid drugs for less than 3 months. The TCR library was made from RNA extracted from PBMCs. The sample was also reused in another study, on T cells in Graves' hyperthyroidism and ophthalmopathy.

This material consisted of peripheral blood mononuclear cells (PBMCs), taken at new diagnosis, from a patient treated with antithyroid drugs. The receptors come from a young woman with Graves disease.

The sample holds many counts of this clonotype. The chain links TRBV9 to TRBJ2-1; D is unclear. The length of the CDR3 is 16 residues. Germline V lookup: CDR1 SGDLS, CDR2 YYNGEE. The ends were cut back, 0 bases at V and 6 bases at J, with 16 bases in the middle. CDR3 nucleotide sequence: TGTGCCAGCAGCGTAGCTATCCAACCGGCGATCAATGAGCAGTTCTTC. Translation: CASSVAIQPAINEQFF.

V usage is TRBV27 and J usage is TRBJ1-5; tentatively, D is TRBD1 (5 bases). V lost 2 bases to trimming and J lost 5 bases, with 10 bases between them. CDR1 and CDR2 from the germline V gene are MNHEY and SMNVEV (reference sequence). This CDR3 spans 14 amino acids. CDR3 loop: CASSLVGPDQPQHF. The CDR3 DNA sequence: TGTGCCAGCAGTTTAGTGGGGCCCGATCAGCCCCAGCATTTT.

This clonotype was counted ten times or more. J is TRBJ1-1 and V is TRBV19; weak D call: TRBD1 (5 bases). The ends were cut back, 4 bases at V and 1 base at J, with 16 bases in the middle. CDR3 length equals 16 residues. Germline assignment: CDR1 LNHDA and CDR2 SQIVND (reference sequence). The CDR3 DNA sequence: TGTGCCAGTAGTAAAGGGGCGTCATCCCCGAACACTGAAGCTTTCTTT. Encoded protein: CASSKGASSPNTEAFF.

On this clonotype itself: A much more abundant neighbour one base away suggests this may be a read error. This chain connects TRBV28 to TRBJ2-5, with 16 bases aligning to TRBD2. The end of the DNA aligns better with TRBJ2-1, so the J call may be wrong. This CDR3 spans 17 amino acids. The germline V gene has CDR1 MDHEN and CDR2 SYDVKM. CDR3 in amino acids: CASSSPGTSGGASEQFF. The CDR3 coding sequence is TGTGCCAGCAGTTCCCCAGGGACTAGCGGGGGGGCCAGTGAGCAGTTCTTC.

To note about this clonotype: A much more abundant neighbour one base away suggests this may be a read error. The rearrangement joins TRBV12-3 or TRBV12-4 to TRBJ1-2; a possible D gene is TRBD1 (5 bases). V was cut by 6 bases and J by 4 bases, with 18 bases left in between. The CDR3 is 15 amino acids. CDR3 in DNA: TGTGCCAGCAGCCCGACCTCGGGGCTCGGCTATGGCTACACCTTC. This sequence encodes CASSPTSGLGYGYTF.

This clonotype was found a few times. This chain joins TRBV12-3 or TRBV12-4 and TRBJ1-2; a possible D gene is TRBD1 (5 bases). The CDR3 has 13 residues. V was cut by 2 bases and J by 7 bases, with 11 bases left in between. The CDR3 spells CASSLSKGSGYTF. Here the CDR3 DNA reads TGTGCCAGCAGTTTAAGTAAGGGGAGTGGCTACACCTTC.

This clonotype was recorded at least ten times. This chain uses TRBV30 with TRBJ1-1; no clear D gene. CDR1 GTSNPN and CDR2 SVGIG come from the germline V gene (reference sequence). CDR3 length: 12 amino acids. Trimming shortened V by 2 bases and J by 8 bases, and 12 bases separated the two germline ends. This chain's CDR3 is CAWSSTVAEAFF. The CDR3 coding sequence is TGTGCCTGGAGTTCTACAGTGGCCGAAGCTTTCTTT.

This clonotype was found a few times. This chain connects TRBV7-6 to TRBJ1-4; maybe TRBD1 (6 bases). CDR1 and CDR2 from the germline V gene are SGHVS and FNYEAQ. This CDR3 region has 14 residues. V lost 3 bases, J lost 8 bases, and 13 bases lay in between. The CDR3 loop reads CASSLGSGEEKLFF. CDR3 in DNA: TGTGCCAGCAGCTTGGGCTCAGGGGAGGAAAAACTGTTTTTT.

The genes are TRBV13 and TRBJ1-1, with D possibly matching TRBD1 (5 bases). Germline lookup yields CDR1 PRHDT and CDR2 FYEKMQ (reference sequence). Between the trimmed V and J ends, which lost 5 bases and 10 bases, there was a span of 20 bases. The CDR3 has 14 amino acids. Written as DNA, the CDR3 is TGTGCCAGCAGCCATCAAAGTAGACAGTATGGAGCTTTCTTT. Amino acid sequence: CASSHQSRQYGAFF.

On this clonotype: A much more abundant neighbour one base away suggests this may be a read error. The CDR3 nucleotides read TGTACCAGCGCTACCCTAGCGGTTCTGGGGGAGCAGTTCTTC. Residues: CTSATLAVLGEQFF. The V and J genes are TRBV14 and TRBJ2-1, with 7 nucleotides matching TRBD2. Looked up from germline, CDR1 is SGHDN and CDR2 is FVKESK. The length of the CDR3 is 14 residues.

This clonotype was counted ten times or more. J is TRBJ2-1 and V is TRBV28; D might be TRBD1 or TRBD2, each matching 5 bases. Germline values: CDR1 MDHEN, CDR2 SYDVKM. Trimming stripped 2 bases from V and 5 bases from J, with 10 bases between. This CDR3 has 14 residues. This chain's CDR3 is CASSLRGPNNEQFF. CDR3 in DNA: TGTGCCAGCAGTTTAAGGGGACCCAACAATGAGCAGTTCTTC.

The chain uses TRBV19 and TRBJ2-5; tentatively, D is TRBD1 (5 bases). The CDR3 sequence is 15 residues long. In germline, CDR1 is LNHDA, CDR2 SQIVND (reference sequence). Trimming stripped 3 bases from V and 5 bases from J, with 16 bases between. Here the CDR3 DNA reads TGTGCCAGTAGTATGCGCAGGGTCGGACGGGAGACCCAGTACTTC. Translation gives CASSMRRVGRETQYF. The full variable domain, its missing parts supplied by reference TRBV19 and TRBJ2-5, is DGGITQSPKYLFRKEGQNVTLSCEQNLNHDAMYWYRQDPGQGLRLIYYSQIVNDFQKGDIAEGYSVSREKKESFPLTVTSAQKNPTAFYLCASSMRRVGRETQYFGPGTRLLVL.

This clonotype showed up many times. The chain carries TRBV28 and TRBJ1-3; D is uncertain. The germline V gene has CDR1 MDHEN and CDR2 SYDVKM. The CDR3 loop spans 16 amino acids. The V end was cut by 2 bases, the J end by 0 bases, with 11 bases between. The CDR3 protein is CASSLPILSSGNTIYF. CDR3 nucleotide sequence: TGTGCCAGCAGTTTACCCATCCTAAGCTCTGGAAACACCATATATTTT.

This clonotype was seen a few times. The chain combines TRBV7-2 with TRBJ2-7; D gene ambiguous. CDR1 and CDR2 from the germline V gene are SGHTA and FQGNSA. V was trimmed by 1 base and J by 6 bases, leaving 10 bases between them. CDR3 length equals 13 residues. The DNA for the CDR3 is TGTGCCAGCAGCTTAGGCGCCCTAGGCGAGCAGTACGTC. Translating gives CASSLGALGEQYV.

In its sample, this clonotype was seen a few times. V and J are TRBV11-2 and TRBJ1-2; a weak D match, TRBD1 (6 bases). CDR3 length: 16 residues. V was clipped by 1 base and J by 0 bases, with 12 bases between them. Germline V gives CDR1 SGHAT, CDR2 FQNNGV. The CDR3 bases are TGTGCCAGCAGCTTAGGTAACAGGGATGCTAACTATGGCTACACCTTC. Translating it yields CASSLGNRDANYGYTF.

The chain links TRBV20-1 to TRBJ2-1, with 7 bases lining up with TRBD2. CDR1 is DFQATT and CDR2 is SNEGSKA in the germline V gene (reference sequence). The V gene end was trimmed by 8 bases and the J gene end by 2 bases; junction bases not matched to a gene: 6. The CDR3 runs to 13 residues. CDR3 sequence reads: CSTGTTTYNEQFF. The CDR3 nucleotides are TGCAGTACCGGGACTACCACCTACAATGAGCAGTTCTTC.

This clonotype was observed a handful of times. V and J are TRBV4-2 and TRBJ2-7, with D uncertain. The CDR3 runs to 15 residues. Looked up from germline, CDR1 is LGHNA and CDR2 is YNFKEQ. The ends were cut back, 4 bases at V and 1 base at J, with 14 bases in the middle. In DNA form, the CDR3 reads TGTGCCAGCAGCCCTAGAGAGGTTTGGTCCTACGAGCAGTACTTC. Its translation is CASSPREVWSYEQYF.

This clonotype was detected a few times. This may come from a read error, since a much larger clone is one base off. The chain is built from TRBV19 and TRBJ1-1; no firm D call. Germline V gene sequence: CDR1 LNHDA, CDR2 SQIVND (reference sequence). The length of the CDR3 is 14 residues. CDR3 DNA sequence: TGTGCCAGTAGTATTGGGCAGATGAACACTGAAGCTTTATTT. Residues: CASSIGQMNTEALF. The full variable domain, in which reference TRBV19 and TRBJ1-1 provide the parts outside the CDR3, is DGGITQSPKYLFRKEGQNVTLSCEQNLNHDAMYWYRQDPGQGLRLIYYSQIVNDFQKGDIAEGYSVSREKKESFPLTVTSAQKNPTAFYLCASSIGQMNTEALFGQGTRLTVV.

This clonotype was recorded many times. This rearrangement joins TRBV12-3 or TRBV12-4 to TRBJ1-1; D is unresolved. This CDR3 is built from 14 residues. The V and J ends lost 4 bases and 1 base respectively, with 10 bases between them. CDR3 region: CASSSIDKNTEAFF. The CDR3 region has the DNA TGTGCCAGCAGTTCCATAGACAAGAACACTGAAGCTTTCTTT.

The CDR3 nucleotides read TGTGCCAGCAGCCGACGCGGCCGTGATAGCTCCTACGAGCAGTACTTC. The encoded protein is CASSRRGRDSSYEQYF. The rearrangement joins TRBV5-6 to TRBJ2-7; D is unclear. The germline CDR1 and CDR2 sequences are SGHDT and YYEEEE. Trimming removed 4 bases from V and 0 bases from J, with 17 bases in between. CDR3 length: 16 amino acids.

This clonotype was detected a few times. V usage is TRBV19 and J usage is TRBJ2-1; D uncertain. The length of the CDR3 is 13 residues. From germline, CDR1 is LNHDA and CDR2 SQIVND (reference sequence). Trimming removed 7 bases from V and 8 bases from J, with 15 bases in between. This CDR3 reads CASICYNCDEQFF. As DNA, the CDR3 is TGTGCCAGTATATGCTACAACTGCGATGAGCAGTTCTTC.

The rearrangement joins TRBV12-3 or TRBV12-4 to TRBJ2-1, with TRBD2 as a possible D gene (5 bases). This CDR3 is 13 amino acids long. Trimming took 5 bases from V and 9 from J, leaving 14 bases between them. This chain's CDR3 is CASSPRGGGEQFF. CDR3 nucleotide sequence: TGTGCCAGCAGTCCGCGCGGAGGAGGTGAGCAGTTCTTC.

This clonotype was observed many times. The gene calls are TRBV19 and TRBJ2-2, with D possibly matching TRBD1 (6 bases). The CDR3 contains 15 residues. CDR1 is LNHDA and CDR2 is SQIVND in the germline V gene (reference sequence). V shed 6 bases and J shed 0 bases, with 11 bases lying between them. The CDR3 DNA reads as TGTGCCAGTAGGGTTGGACAGCCGAACACCGGGGAGCTGTTTTTT. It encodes CASRVGQPNTGELFF.

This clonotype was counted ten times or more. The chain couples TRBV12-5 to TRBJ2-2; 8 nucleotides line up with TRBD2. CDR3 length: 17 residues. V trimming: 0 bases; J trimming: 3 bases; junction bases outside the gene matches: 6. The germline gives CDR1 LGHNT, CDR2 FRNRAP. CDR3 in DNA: TGTGCTAGTGGTTTGGTAAAAGGCGGGGGGTACACCGGGGAGCTGTTTTTT. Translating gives CASGLVKGGGYTGELFF.